Following are 14 T cell receptor beta chains from one sample sequenced in a study of shared clonotypes between healthy human individuals (dated by TCRdb to 2018 to 2020). Libraries were made using the immunoSEQ multiplex PCR assay. The table was pulled from immuneACCESS by TCRdb, which kept in-frame rearrangements only. Such tables lose some clones; where checked, under half of the loss comes from unresolved V genes, and the rest has no known cause. In this sample the table shows some 1 million clones, approximately 76% of which occur a single time. The ten largest account for roughly 1.4% of the sample. Sequencing used memory CD4+ T cells sorted from blood. Read against the paper, the sample's cell subset or site label means: CD45RA-negative fraction. Receptors were obtained from a young man in good health.

J is TRBJ1-5 and V is TRBV7-8; D not resolved. The V and J ends lost 1 base and 0 bases respectively, with 4 bases between them. This CDR3 is built from 14 residues. Germline loops: CDR1 SGHVS, CDR2 FQNEAQ. The CDR3 nucleotides are TGTGCCAGCAGCTTAGATTTTAGCAATCAGCCCCAGCATTTT. It yields the protein CASSLDFSNQPQHF. The complete variable domain, with remaining parts taken from reference TRBV7-8 and TRBJ1-5, reads GAGVSQSPRYKVAKRGQDVALRCDPISGHVSLFWYQQALGQGPEFLTYFQNEAQLDKSGLPSDRFFAERPEGSVSTLKIQRTQQEDSAVYLCASSLDFSNQPQHFGDGTRLSIL.

The V call is TRBV5-1, the J call TRBJ2-3, with 8 bases aligning to TRBD2. From germline, CDR1 is SGHRS and CDR2 YFSETQ. V was clipped by 4 bases and J by 10 bases; unmatched bases: 5. This CDR3 has 12 residues. In DNA form, the CDR3 reads TGCGCCAGCAGCCAAGCGGGAGTCGCGCAGTATTTT. The encoded protein is CASSQAGVAQYF.

In this sample, this clone turned up a few times. V usage is TRBV4-3 and J usage is TRBJ1-2; D not resolved. Germline V gene data show CDR1 as LGHNA and CDR2 as YSLEER. The ends were cut back, 2 bases at V and 8 bases at J, with 18 bases in the middle. There are 15 residues in the CDR3. CDR3 in DNA: TGCGCCAGCAGCCAATCGGACGGCTTCCAAAGGGGCTACACCTTC. This sequence encodes CASSQSDGFQRGYTF.

This clone came up once. The CDR3 sequence is CASSVAPGSYNEQFF. The CDR3 nucleotides read TGTGCCAGCAGCGTAGCCCCAGGTTCCTACAATGAGCAGTTCTTC. The V call is TRBV9, the J call TRBJ2-1; D uncertain. The CDR3 totals 15 residues. The V end lost 0 bases, the J end lost 1 base, and 8 bases lay between the germline ends. Germline lookup yields CDR1 SGDLS and CDR2 YYNGEE.

The chain is built from TRBV29-1 and TRBJ2-2; D is perhaps TRBD1 or TRBD2 (5 bases each). Germline assignment: CDR1 SQVTM and CDR2 ANQGSEA. The CDR3 length is 14 residues. The V gene lost 7 bases and the J gene lost 4 bases, with 16 bases spanning the gap. The CDR3 DNA reads TGCAGCGCCCAGGTGGGGGTGGGCACCGGGGAGCTGTTTTTT. It encodes CSAQVGVGTGELFF.

With respect to this clone: In the same sample, other DNA sequences code for this CDR3. This chain uses TRBV30 with TRBJ1-1; D not resolved. Per the germline V gene, CDR1 is GTSNPN and CDR2 is SVGIG (reference sequence). The CDR3 has 13 amino acids. V lost 2 bases, J lost 3 bases, and 10 bases lay in between. CDR3 sequence (DNA): TGTGCCTGGAGTCGTGGGTTGGACACTGAAGCTTTCTTT. Translated, it gives CAWSRGLDTEAFF.

V is TRBV5-4 and J is TRBJ2-1; 7 bases fit TRBD2. CDR1 and CDR2 from the germline V gene are SGHNT and YYREEE (reference sequence). This CDR3 comprises 15 residues. V dropped 4 bases and J dropped 0; count of bases not matched to a gene: 4. In DNA form, the CDR3 reads TGTGCCAGCAGCCGGACTAGTAACTCCTACAATGAGCAGTTCTTC. Its translation: CASSRTSNSYNEQFF.

This clone was seen a few times. This chain joins TRBV29-1 and TRBJ1-5; 9 bases match TRBD1. This CDR3 has 14 amino acids. CDR1 and CDR2 from the germline V gene are SQVTM and ANQGSEA. Trimming at V came to 6 bases and at J to 2 bases, leaving 5 bases not matched to a gene. Here the CDR3 reads CSVGTGWGNQPQHF. DNA for the CDR3: TGCAGCGTCGGGACAGGGTGGGGCAATCAGCCCCAGCATTTT.

Concerning this clone: Distinct nucleotide sequences in the sample also encode this CDR3. V usage is TRBV18 and J usage is TRBJ1-3; no reliable D call. The CDR3 runs to 14 residues. CDR1 is KGHSH and CDR2 is LQKENI in the germline V gene. Trimming shortened V by 3 bases and J by 0 bases, and 6 bases separated the two germline ends. The CDR3 DNA follows: TGTGCCAGCTCACCGGGGTCCTCTGGAAACACCATATATTTT. It codes for CASSPGSSGNTIYF.

The V gene is TRBV14, the J gene TRBJ2-7; D is perhaps TRBD1 (7 bases). The length of the CDR3 is 12 residues. V lost 1 base and J 7 bases, leaving 8 bases between the germline ends. Germline V lookup: CDR1 SGHDN, CDR2 FVKESK. CDR3 in amino acids: CASSQAGGEQYF. CDR3 sequence (DNA): TGTGCCAGCAGCCAAGCAGGGGGGGAGCAGTACTTC.

V and J are TRBV9 and TRBJ2-3; no reliable D call. In germline, CDR1 is SGDLS, CDR2 YYNGEE. The CDR3 is made up of 16 amino acids. Trimming left V 0 bases short and J 6 bases short, with 17 bases between. CDR3 sequence reads: CASSVGPTNLGDTQYF. CDR3 DNA: TGTGCCAGCAGCGTAGGTCCCACAAATCTTGGGGATACGCAGTATTTT. The full variable domain, completed using reference TRBV9 and TRBJ2-3, is DSGVTQTPKHLITATGQRVTLRCSPRSGDLSVYWYQQSLDQGLQFLIQYYNGEERAKGNILERFSAQQFPDLHSELNLSSLELGDSALYFCASSVGPTNLGDTQYFGPGTRLTVL.

V usage is TRBV19 and J usage is TRBJ1-1; 7 bases are a match to TRBD1. With 4 bases clipped from V and 3 bases from J, the junction kept 2 bases outside the gene matches. The CDR3 has 13 residues. Germline V gives CDR1 LNHDA, CDR2 SQIVND (reference sequence). In DNA, the CDR3 is TGTGCCAGTAGTAAACAGGGGTACACTGAAGCTTTCTTT. Residues: CASSKQGYTEAFF.

A word on this clone: Distinct nucleotide sequences in the sample also encode this CDR3. J is TRBJ2-2 and V is TRBV7-2, with D unclear. Between the trimmed V and J ends, which lost 0 bases and 4 bases, there was a span of 6 bases. Germline CDR1 is SGHTA and CDR2 is FQGNSA. There are 14 residues in the CDR3. This CDR3 reads CASSLASATGELFF. The CDR3 region has the DNA TGTGCCAGCAGCTTAGCATCGGCCACCGGGGAGCTGTTTTTT.

The V gene is TRBV5-1, the J gene TRBJ2-1; no definite D call. This CDR3 region has 14 residues. Between the trimmed V and J ends, which lost 4 bases and 4 bases, there was a span of 12 bases. From germline, CDR1 is SGHRS and CDR2 YFSETQ. The DNA of the CDR3 is TGCGCCAGCAGCCTGAGAACTGCTTACAATGAGCAGTTCTTC. It translates to CASSLRTAYNEQFF.